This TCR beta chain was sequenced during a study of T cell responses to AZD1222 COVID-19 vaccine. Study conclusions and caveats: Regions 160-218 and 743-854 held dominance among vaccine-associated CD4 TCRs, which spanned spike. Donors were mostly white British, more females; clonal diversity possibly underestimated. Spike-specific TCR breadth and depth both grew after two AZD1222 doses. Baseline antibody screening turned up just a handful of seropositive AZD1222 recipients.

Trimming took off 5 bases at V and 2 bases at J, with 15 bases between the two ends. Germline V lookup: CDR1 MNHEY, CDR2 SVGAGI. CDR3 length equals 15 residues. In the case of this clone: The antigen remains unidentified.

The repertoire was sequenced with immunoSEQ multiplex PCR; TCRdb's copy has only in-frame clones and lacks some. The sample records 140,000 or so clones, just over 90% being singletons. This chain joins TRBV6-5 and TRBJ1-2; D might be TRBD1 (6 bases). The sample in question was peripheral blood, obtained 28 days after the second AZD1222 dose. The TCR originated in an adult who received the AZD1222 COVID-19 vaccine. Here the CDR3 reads CASSQGMRANYGYTF. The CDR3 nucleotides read TGTGCCAGCAGTCAGGGGATGAGAGCGAACTATGGCTACACCTTC.